This T cell receptor beta chain derives from a study of spatial heterogeneity in lung cancer. As for the study in general: For the average unique TCR and UMI combination, more than 8.5 occurrences appeared in raw reads.

The time point denotes: sample taken at primary tumor resection. No cells were sorted before sequencing. The whole RNA sequenced was extracted from tumor, nontumor lung or frozen PBMC. This CDR3 region has 15 residues. Germline CDR1 and CDR2: DFQATT and SNEGSKA (reference sequence). Unmatched junction bases numbered 7, after V lost 0 bases and J lost 4 bases. TCRdb re-analysed the 5' RACE reads in MiXCR, keeping a single row per CDR3 protein. Of thousands of distinct CDR3 sequences listed, about 16% are singletons. This sequence was found in a male donor with early-stage non-small cell lung cancer. The chain joins TRBV20-1 to TRBJ1-2; TRBD1 matches 8 bases. The sample was normal lung tissue next to the tumor, taken at surgery. CDR3 loop: CSARDMDREIYGYTF. The CDR3 DNA is TGCAGTGCTAGAGATATGGACAGGGAGATCTATGGCTACACCTTC.